The sequence of this T cell receptor (beta chain) was determined in a study of cytomegalovirus exposure and HLA in healthy donors. Findings and caveats of the study: In the 100 to 150 validation repertoires, around 95% of cluster scores exceeded 0, per a later analysis. Investigators reported around 150 TCR beta chains as tied to cytomegalovirus.

The CDR3 is 15 amino acids. Germline lookup yields CDR1 MRHNA and CDR2 SNTAGT. V was clipped by 0 bases and J by 6 bases; unmatched bases: 2. TCRdb's copy holds only in-frame clones and misses some; the assay was immunoSEQ multiplex PCR. The table includes 150,000 to 200,000 clones, roughly 80% detected once. About this clone: Its target is not known.

The rearrangement joins TRBV6-4 to TRBJ2-2, with TRBD1 matching 9 bases. This sequence originates from a man aged 25-45 years in good health and CMV-seropositive. Sequencing was performed on PBMCs. The CDR3 region is CASSDSGQGAGELFF. CDR3 in DNA: TGTGCCAGCAGTGACTCGGGACAGGGTGCCGGGGAGCTGTTTTTT.